The 21 T cell receptor beta chains below were found in one sample sequenced in a study of blood T cell repertoires in COVID-19. Only in-frame clones appear in the TCRdb table, and some are missing; sequencing was by immunoSEQ multiplex PCR. The sample includes 210,000 or so clones, 87% of them seen just once. Sequenced sample: PBMCs or T cells enriched from blood (not recorded which). These receptors were taken from a man under 40 who had recovered from COVID-19.

V is TRBV7-2 and J is TRBJ1-1; D unclear. The CDR3 is 15 residues long. With 4 bases removed from V and 1 base from J, the gap between germline ends came to 13 bases. CDR1 SGHTA and CDR2 FQGNSA come from the germline V gene. The CDR3 here is CASSSPYRSNTEAFF. DNA of the CDR3: TGTGCCAGCAGCTCACCTTATCGGTCGAACACTGAAGCTTTCTTT.

The V call is TRBV11-3, the J call TRBJ1-5; D might be TRBD1 (6 bases). The germline V and J ends were trimmed by 6 bases and 2 bases, with 14 bases remaining between them. Germline V lookup: CDR1 SGHNT, CDR2 YENEEA. The length of the CDR3 is 15 residues. CDR3 in amino acids: CASRTQQGGNQPQHF. The CDR3 DNA reads TGTGCCAGCAGGACCCAACAGGGTGGCAATCAGCCCCAGCATTTT.

The gene calls are TRBV10-3 and TRBJ1-1; 7 bases map to TRBD1. The germline gives CDR1 ENHRY, CDR2 SYGVKD. The CDR3 covers 15 residues. V lost 6 bases to trimming and J lost 4 bases; unmatched junction nucleotides: 11. The CDR3 DNA is TGTGCCATCAGCGGAAAAGGGGGCGAGGGCACTGAAGCTTTCTTT. Amino acid sequence: CAISGKGGEGTEAFF.

The CDR3 loop reads CASRGTSGAGELFF. The DNA for the CDR3 is TGTGCCAGCAGAGGAACTAGCGGGGCCGGGGAGCTGTTTTTT. This rearrangement joins TRBV7-3 to TRBJ2-2; 10 bases are shared with TRBD2. The CDR3 is made up of 14 amino acids. Germline V lookup: CDR1 SGHTA, CDR2 FQGTGA. J gave up 6 bases and V 6 bases, and 4 bases lay outside the gene matches. The full variable domain, in which reference TRBV7-3 and TRBJ2-2 provide the parts outside the CDR3, is GAGVSQTPSNKVTEKGKYVELRCDPISGHTALYWYRQSLGQGPEFLIYFQGTGAADDSGLPNDRFFAVRPEGSVSTLKIQRTERGDSAVYLCASRGTSGAGELFFGEGSRLTVL.

The chain carries TRBV21-1 and TRBJ1-5. TRBV21-1 is labeled a pseudogene. The CDR3 runs 15 residues. CDR3 sequence reads: CASSKDGVYYQPQHF. CDR3 sequence (DNA): TGTGCCAGCAGCAAAGACGGGGTGTATTATCAGCCCCAGCATTTT.

This chain links TRBV5-1 with TRBJ1-1; no definite D call. V shed 3 bases and J shed 3 bases, with 18 bases lying between them. This CDR3 region has 16 residues. The germline V gene has CDR1 SGHRS and CDR2 YFSETQ. CDR3 nucleotides: TGCGCCAGCAGCTCCAAGGTGGGGTTGGAGGACACTGAAGCTTTCTTT. Translating gives CASSSKVGLEDTEAFF.

The chain uses TRBV28 and TRBJ1-4; D not resolved. The CDR3 spans 13 residues. The V end was cut by 7 bases, the J end by 8 bases, with 14 bases between. Per the germline V gene, CDR1 is MDHEN and CDR2 is SYDVKM. CDR3 bases: TGTGCCAGCATGGGAGAAGGCAGGGAAAAACTGTTTTTT. This encodes CASMGEGREKLFF.

This rearrangement joins TRBV28 to TRBJ1-3; D may be TRBD1 (6 bases). In germline, CDR1 is MDHEN, CDR2 SYDVKM. The CDR3 runs 14 residues. The V and J ends lost 6 bases and 0 bases respectively, with 9 bases between them. The CDR3 coding sequence is TGTGCCAGCAGCCAGGGGCCCTCTGGAAACACCATATATTTT. Translating it yields CASSQGPSGNTIYF.

The chain has TRBV11-2 and TRBJ2-7, with D possibly matching TRBD2 (6 bases). Germline V gene lookup returns CDR1 SGHAT and CDR2 FQNNGV. The V and J ends lost 1 base and 6 bases respectively, with 10 bases between them. The CDR3 is 13 residues long. Here the CDR3 reads CASSLGRGAEQYF. The DNA of the CDR3 is TGTGCCAGCAGCTTAGGGAGGGGTGCCGAGCAGTACTTC.

The rearrangement links TRBV5-1 to TRBJ2-7; 10 bases are a match to TRBD2. V gave up 0 bases and J gave up 0 bases; unmatched junction bases: 3. The length of the CDR3 is 16 residues. Germline V CDR1 and CDR2: SGHRS, YFSETQ. DNA of the CDR3: TGCGCCAGCAGCTTGGGAGGGACTAGCGCCTCCTACGAGCAGTACTTC. It codes for CASSLGGTSASYEQYF.

The J gene is TRBJ2-1, the V gene TRBV7-2; D perhaps matches TRBD1 (6 bases). The CDR3 loop spans 14 amino acids. Germline-derived CDR1 and CDR2 are SGHTA and FQGNSA. V was shortened by 1 base and J by 6 bases, with 10 bases between the two germline ends. The CDR3 reads CASSLGTVGNEQFF. CDR3 coding DNA: TGTGCCAGCAGCTTAGGGACAGTAGGCAATGAGCAGTTCTTC.

This chain joins TRBV19 and TRBJ1-4; weak D call: TRBD1 (5 bases). The V end was cut by 8 bases, the J end by 7 bases, with 23 bases between. The V gene's germline CDR1 is LNHDA and CDR2 SQIVND (reference sequence). The CDR3 contains 16 residues. The CDR3 is CASHSPGEQGSEKLFF. As DNA, the CDR3 is TGTGCCAGTCATTCCCCGGGGGAGCAAGGGAGTGAAAAACTGTTTTTT.

The V call is TRBV6-5, the J call TRBJ1-2, with 7 nucleotides matching TRBD1. J lost 5 bases, V lost 5 bases, and 11 bases had no gene match. This CDR3 spans 15 amino acids. The V gene's germline CDR1 is MNHEY and CDR2 SVGAGI. CDR3 protein: CASSNRQGDRYGYTF. The CDR3 region has the DNA TGTGCCAGCAGTAACCGACAGGGAGATCGGTATGGCTACACCTTC.

J is TRBJ2-3 and V is TRBV12-5; 8 bases are a match to TRBD2. CDR1 is LGHNT and CDR2 is FRNRAP in the germline V gene. The V gene end was trimmed by 9 bases and the J gene end by 2 bases; junction bases not matched to a gene: 7. This CDR3 is 14 amino acids long. CDR3 nucleotides: TGTGCTAGCCGGGGGGGTGGTTACACAGATACGCAGTATTTT. It codes for CASRGGGYTDTQYF.

This rearrangement joins TRBV19 to TRBJ2-4, with TRBD1 matching over 10 bases. V lost 5 bases, J lost 7 bases, and 8 bases stayed unmatched. The CDR3 loop spans 15 amino acids. Per the germline V gene, CDR1 is LNHDA and CDR2 is SQIVND (reference sequence). The CDR3 coding sequence is TGTGCCAGTAGTTTCAGACAGGGGGCGACGAACATTCAGTACTTC. Protein: CASSFRQGATNIQYF.

This clone was observed a single time. The genes are TRBV11-2 and TRBJ2-2, with 12 bases that match TRBD2. Germline V gene data show CDR1 as SGHAT and CDR2 as FQNNGV. CDR3 length: 15 amino acids. Trimming removed 3 bases from V and 7 bases from J; junction bases left unmatched: 3. DNA for the CDR3: TGTGCCAGCAGCTTGCCTAGCGGGAGGGGCGGGGAGCTGTTTTTT. It is translated as CASSLPSGRGGELFF.

The chain links TRBV19 to TRBJ1-1; no clear D gene. Germline loops: CDR1 LNHDA, CDR2 SQIVND (reference sequence). Deletions cut 4 bases from V and 0 bases from J, with 15 bases between. This CDR3 region has 16 residues. The CDR3 is CASSKSSGRLNTEAFF. CDR3 bases: TGTGCCAGTAGTAAATCTAGCGGCAGGCTGAACACTGAAGCTTTCTTT.

This chain connects TRBV7-2 to TRBJ2-6; D is perhaps TRBD1 (6 bases). Trimming stripped 3 bases from V and 0 bases from J, with 9 bases between. Germline V lookup: CDR1 SGHTA, CDR2 FQGNSA. The CDR3 totals 16 residues. The CDR3 reads CASSFQGSSGANVLTF. For the CDR3, the DNA is TGTGCCAGCAGCTTCCAGGGGAGCTCTGGGGCCAACGTCCTGACTTTC.

The chain recombines TRBV6-5 with TRBJ2-3; 8 positions agree with TRBD2. CDR1 MNHEY and CDR2 SVGAGI come from the germline V gene. The CDR3 extends over 15 amino acids. V dropped 4 bases and J dropped 1; count of bases not matched to a gene: 4. The CDR3 DNA reads TGTGCCAGCAGTTTTTTGCGGGGGGGCACAGATACGCAGTATTTT. The encoded protein is CASSFLRGGTDTQYF.

The CDR3 DNA reads TGTGCCAGCAGCGCCGGACAGGGAGGTCTCTATGGCTACACCTTC. This sequence encodes CASSAGQGGLYGYTF. The chain is built from TRBV9 and TRBJ1-2, with 8 bases identical to TRBD1. Trimming removed 3 bases from V and 4 bases from J; junction bases left unmatched: 8. This CDR3 region has 15 residues. Germline-derived CDR1 and CDR2 are SGDLS and YYNGEE.

Here the CDR3 DNA reads TGCGCCAGCAGCATAAAAAACCGGACTAGCAATGGAGAGACCCAGTACTTC. Translation gives CASSIKNRTSNGETQYF. The rearrangement links TRBV10-1 to TRBJ2-5, with 8 bases aligning to TRBD2. The CDR3 totals 17 residues. Looked up from germline, CDR1 is WNHNN and CDR2 is SYGVQD (reference sequence). The J segment lost 4 bases and the V segment lost 6 bases, leaving 16 bases of the junction unmatched.